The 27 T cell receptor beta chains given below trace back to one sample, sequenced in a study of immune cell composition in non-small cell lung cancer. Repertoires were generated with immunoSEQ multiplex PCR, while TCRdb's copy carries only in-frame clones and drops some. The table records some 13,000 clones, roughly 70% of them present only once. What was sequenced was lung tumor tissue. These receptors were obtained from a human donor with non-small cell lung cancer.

The CDR3 spells CAISGGTANNSPLHF. DNA of the CDR3: TGTGCCATCAGTGGCGGGACAGCAAATAATTCACCCCTCCACTTT. This chain joins TRBV10-3 and TRBJ1-6; 7 bases are a match to TRBD1. The germline V gene encodes CDR1 ENHRY and CDR2 SYGVKD. CDR3 size: 15 residues. V was clipped by 4 bases and J by 5 bases; unmatched bases: 5.

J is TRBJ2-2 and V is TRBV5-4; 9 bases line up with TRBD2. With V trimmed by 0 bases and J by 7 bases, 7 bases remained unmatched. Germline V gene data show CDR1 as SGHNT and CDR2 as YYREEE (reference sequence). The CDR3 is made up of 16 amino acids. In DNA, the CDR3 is TGTGCCAGCAGCTTGGTCGCGGGAGGGCTAGGCGGGGAGCTGTTTTTT. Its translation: CASSLVAGGLGGELFF.

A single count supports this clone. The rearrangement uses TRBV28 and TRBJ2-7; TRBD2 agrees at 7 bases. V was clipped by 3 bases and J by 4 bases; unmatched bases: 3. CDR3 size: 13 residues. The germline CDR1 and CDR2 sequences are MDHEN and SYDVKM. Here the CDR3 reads CASSLGGNYEQYF. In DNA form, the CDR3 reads TGTGCCAGCAGTTTGGGGGGGAATTACGAGCAGTACTTC.

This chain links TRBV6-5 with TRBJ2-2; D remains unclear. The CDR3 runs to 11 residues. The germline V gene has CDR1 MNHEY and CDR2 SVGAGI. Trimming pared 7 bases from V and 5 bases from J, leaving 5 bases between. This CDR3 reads CASNETGELFF. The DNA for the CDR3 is TGTGCCAGCAACGAGACCGGGGAGCTGTTTTTT.

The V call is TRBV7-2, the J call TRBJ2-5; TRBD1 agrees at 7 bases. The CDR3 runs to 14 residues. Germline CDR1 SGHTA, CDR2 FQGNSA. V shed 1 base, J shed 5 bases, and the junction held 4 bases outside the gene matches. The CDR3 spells CASSLGVRGETQYF. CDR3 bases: TGTGCCAGCAGCTTAGGGGTCAGGGGGGAGACCCAGTACTTC.

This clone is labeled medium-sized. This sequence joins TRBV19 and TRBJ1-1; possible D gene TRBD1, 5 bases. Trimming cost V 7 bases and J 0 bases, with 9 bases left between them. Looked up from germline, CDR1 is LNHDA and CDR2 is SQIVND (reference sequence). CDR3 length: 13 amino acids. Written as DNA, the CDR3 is TGTGCCAGTAAGACAGCCATGAACACTGAAGCTTTCTTT. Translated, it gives CASKTAMNTEAFF.

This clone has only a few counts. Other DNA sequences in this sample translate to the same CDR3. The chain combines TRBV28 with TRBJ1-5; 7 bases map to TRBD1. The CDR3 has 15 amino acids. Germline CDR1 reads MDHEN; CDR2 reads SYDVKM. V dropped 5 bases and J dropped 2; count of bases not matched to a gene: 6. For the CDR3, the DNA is TGTGCCAGCAGTACGAGACAGGGCGGCAATCAGCCCCAGCATTTT. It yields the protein CASSTRQGGNQPQHF.

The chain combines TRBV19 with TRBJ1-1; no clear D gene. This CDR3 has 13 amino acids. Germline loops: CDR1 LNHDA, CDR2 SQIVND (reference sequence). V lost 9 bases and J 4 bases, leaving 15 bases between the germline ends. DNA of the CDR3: TGTGCCAGCCTTGAAGGTTGGAGCACTGAAGCTTTCTTT. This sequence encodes CASLEGWSTEAFF.

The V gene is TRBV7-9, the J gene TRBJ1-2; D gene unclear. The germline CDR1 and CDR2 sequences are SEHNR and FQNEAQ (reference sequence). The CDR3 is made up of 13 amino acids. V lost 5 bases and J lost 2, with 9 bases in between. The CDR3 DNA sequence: TGTGCCAGCAGCCCCCTGGGCAACTATGGCTACACCTTC. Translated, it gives CASSPLGNYGYTF.

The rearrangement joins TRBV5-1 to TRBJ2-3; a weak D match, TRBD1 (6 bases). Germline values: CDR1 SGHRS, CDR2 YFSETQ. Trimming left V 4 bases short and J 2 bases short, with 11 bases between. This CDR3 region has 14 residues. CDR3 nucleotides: TGCGCCAGCAGCGGACAGTCTGCCACAGATACGCAGTATTTT. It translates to CASSGQSATDTQYF.

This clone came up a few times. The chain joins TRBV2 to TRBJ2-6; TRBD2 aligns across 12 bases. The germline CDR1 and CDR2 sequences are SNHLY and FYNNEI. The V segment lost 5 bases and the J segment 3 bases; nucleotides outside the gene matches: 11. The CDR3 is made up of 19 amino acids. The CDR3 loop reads CASSREPGLAGSGANVLTF. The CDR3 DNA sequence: TGTGCCAGCAGTCGGGAACCAGGACTAGCGGGGAGTGGGGCCAACGTCCTGACTTTC.

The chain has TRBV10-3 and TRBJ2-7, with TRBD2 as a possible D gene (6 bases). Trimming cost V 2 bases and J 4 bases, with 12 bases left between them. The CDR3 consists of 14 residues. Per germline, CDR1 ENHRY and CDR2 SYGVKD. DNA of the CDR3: TGTGCCATCAGTGAGAGCCCGGAGGGATACGAGCAGTACTTC. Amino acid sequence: CAISESPEGYEQYF.

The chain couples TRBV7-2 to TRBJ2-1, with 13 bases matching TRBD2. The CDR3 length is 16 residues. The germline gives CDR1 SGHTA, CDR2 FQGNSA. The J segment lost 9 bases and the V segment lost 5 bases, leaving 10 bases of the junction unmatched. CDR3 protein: CASSSRTSGSSGEQFF. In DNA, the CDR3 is TGTGCCAGCAGCAGCCGGACTAGCGGGAGCTCGGGTGAGCAGTTCTTC.

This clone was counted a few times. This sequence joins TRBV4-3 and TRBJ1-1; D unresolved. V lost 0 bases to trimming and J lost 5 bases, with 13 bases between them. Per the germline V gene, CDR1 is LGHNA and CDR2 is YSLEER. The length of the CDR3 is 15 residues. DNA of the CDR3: TGCGCCAGCAGCCAAGATCGGGGTAGGAGAACTGAAGCTTTCTTT. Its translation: CASSQDRGRRTEAFF.

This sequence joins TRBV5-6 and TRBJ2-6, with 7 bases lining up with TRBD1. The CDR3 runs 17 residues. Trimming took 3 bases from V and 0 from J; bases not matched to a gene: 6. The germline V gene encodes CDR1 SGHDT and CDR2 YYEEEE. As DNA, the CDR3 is TGTGCCAGCAGCTCGGGACAGCTTAGCTCTGGGGCCAACGTCCTGACTTTC. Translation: CASSSGQLSSGANVLTF.

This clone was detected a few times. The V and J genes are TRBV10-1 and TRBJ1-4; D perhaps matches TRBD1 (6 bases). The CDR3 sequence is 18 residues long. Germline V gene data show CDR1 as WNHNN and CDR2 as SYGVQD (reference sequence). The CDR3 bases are TGCGGATATGGGGGCGGGAGGCAGGACGTATGGTTTTGTGAAAAACTGTTTTTT. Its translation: CGYGGGRQDVWFCEKLFF.

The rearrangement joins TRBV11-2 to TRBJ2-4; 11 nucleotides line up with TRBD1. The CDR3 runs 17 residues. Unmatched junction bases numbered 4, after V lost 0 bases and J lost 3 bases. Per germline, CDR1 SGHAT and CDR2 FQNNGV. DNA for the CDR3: TGTGCCAGCAGCTTAGATCTGGACAGGGGGCGCAAAAACATTCAGTACTTC. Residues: CASSLDLDRGRKNIQYF.

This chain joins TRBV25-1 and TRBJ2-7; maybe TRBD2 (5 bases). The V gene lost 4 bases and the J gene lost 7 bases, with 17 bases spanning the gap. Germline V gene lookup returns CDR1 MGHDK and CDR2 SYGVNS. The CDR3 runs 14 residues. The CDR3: CASSGGIGFREQYF. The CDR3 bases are TGTGCCAGCAGTGGAGGGATCGGTTTTCGGGAGCAGTACTTC.

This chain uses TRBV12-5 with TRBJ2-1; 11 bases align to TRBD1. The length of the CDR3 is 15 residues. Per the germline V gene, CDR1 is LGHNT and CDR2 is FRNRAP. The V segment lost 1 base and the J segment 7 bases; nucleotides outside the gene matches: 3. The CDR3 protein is CASGLGRDRGNEQFF. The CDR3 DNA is TGTGCTAGTGGTTTGGGCCGGGACAGGGGGAATGAGCAGTTCTTC.

Here the CDR3 DNA reads TGCGCCAGCAGTGCGGGGCGGGGGGGACTAGCGGAAAACATTCAGTACTTC. Protein product: CASSAGRGGLAENIQYF. The chain carries TRBV10-1 and TRBJ2-4; the match to TRBD2 covers 11 bases. Germline V gene sequence: CDR1 WNHNN, CDR2 SYGVQD (reference sequence). Trimming removed 4 bases from V and 5 bases from J; junction bases left unmatched: 10. This CDR3 comprises 17 residues.

CDR3 region: CASSQEGAGGTDTQYF. The CDR3 DNA sequence: TGCGCCAGCAGCCAAGAGGGAGCGGGGGGCACAGATACGCAGTATTTT. The J gene is TRBJ2-3, the V gene TRBV4-3, with 8 bases that match TRBD2. V was clipped by 0 bases and J by 1 base; unmatched bases: 3. The CDR3 contains 16 residues. Germline V gene lookup returns CDR1 LGHNA and CDR2 YSLEER.

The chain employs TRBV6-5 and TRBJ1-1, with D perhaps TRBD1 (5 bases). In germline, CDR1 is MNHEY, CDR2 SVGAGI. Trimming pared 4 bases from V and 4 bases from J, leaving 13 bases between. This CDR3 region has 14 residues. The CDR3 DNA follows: TGTGCCAGCAGTTTCGGGGGGTCGATCACTGAAGCTTTCTTT. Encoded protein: CASSFGGSITEAFF.

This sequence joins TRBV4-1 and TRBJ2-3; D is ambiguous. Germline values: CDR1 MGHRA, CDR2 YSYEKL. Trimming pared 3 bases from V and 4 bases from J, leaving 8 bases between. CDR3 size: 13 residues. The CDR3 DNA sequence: TGCGCCAGCAGCCATATACTTTCAGATACGCAGTATTTT. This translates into CASSHILSDTQYF.

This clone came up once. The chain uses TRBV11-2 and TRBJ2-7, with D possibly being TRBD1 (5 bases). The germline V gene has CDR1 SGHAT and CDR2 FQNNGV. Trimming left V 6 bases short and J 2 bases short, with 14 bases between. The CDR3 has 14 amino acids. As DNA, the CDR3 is TGTGCCAGCAGACCCATCCCGACAGCCTACGAGCAGTACTTC. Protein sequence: CASRPIPTAYEQYF.

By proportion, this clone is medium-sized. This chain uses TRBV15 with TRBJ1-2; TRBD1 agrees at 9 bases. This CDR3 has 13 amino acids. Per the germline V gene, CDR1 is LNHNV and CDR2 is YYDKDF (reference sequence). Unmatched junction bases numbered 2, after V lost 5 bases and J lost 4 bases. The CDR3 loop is CATSGGQGYGYTF. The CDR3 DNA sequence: TGTGCCACCAGCGGGGGACAGGGCTATGGCTACACCTTC.

The CDR3 is CASSDGDRGRDEQYF. CDR3 bases: TGTGCCAGCAGTGACGGGGACAGGGGGCGGGACGAGCAGTACTTC. V gene TRBV6-1 combines with J gene TRBJ2-7; 12 bases map to TRBD1. The CDR3 spans 15 residues. Looked up from germline, CDR1 is MNHNS and CDR2 is SASEGT. The V segment lost 3 bases and the J segment 5 bases; nucleotides outside the gene matches: 5.

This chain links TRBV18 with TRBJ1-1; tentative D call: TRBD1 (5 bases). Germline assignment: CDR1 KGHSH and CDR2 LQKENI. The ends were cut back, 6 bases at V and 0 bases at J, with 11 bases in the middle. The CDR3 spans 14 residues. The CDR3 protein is CASSATEMNTEAFF. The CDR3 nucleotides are TGTGCCAGCTCTGCGACAGAAATGAACACTGAAGCTTTCTTT.